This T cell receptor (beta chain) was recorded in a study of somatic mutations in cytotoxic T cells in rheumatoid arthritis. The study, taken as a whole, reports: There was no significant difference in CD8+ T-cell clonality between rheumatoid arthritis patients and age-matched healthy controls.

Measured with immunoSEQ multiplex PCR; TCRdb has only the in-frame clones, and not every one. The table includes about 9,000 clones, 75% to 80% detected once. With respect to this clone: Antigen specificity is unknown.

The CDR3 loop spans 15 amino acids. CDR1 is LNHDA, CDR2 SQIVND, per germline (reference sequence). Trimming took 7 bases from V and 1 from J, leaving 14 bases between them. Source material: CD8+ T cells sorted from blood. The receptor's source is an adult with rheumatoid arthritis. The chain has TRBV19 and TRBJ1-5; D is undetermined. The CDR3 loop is CASMDSWESNQPQHF. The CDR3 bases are TGTGCCAGTATGGACTCTTGGGAGAGCAATCAGCCCCAGCATTTT.